A selection of T cell receptor beta chains follows, all from one sample in a study of T-cell memory formation after mild COVID-19. TCRdb redid the calling of the 5' RACE reads with MiXCR, one entry per CDR3 protein. The data hold fewer than 700,000 distinct CDR3 sequences, with about a fifth observed a single time. Sequenced: PBMCs or a T cell subset sorted from them (not recorded which). The receptors were sampled from an adult woman who had mild COVID-19 (a few samples of this study predate the infection). Cell type and time point are not known. The CDR3 runs from the conserved cysteine through the conserved F or W. The order of the fields is V gene, D gene, clone size, J gene, CDR3 protein, CDR3 DNA. The D gene is left open where the match is weak. Clone size is not always given. Where it is, it says once, few, many or a class for expanded clones.

>TRBV19|TRBD2|NA|TRBJ2-7
CASTTSGDYEQYF
TGTGCCAGTACTACTAGCGGGGACTACGAGCAGTACTTC
>TRBV19|TRBD2|NA|TRBJ2-1
CASSRQLASGSRHEQFF
TGTGCCAGTAGTCGTCAACTCGCTAGCGGGAGTAGGCATGAGCAGTTCTTC
>TRBV12-3/TRBV12-4|NA|NA|TRBJ1-2
CASKTAAWDGYTF
TGTGCCAGCAAAACAGCGGCGTGGGATGGCTACACCTTC
>TRBV19|NA|few|TRBJ1-1
CASSIVAGSTEAFF
TGTGCCAGTAGTATAGTGGCAGGGAGCACTGAAGCTTTCTTT
>TRBV6-1|TRBD2|few|TRBJ2-3
CASLTSGALHTQYF
TGTGCCAGCCTCACTAGCGGGGCCCTACATACGCAGTATTTT
>TRBV20-1|TRBD2|few|TRBJ2-7
CSAKELAELSTYEQYF
TGCAGTGCTAAGGAACTAGCGGAGCTCAGCACCTACGAGCAGTACTTC
>TRBV2|TRBD2|NA|TRBJ2-1
CASSEAGLAGVNEQFF
TGTGCCAGCAGTGAAGCGGGGCTAGCGGGGGTCAATGAGCAGTTCTTC
>TRBV20-1|NA|few|TRBJ1-6
CSAYQSSYNSPLHF
TGCAGTGCTTACCAGAGCTCCTATAATTCACCCCTCCACTTT
>TRBV28|TRBD2|NA|TRBJ2-1
CASRGSGSVDEQFF
TGTGCCAGCCGTGGTAGCGGGAGTGTCGATGAGCAGTTCTTC
>TRBV10-3|TRBD1|NA|TRBJ2-1
CAISTGQGYNEQFF
TGTGCCATCTCGACAGGGCAGGGTTACAATGAGCAGTTCTTC
>TRBV7-2|NA|NA|TRBJ1-1
CASSVAEGTTEAFF
TGTGCCAGCAGCGTAGCCGAAGGCACGACTGAAGCTTTCTTT
>TRBV4-1|TRBD1|NA|TRBJ2-7
CASSQADRGRYEQYF
TGCGCCAGCAGCCAAGCGGACAGGGGCCGTTACGAGCAGTACTTC
>TRBV20-1|TRBD1|NA|TRBJ1-4
CSARVGTGGAEKLFF
TGCAGTGCTAGAGTCGGAACAGGGGGCGCTGAAAAACTGTTTTTT
>TRBV12-3/TRBV12-4|NA|NA|TRBJ1-1
CASSFLDGMNTEAFF
TGTGCCAGCAGTTTCCTGGACGGTATGAACACTGAAGCTTTCTTT
>TRBV4-1|NA|NA|TRBJ2-1
CASSQGSGGHRQWEQFF
TGCGCCAGCAGCCAAGGTTCCGGGGGGCACCGACAATGGGAGCAGTTCTTC
>TRBV7-3|NA|few|TRBJ2-5
CASSEESGQGGETQYF
TGTGCCAGCAGCGAAGAAAGCGGACAGGGAGGGGAGACCCAGTACTTC
>TRBV5-1|TRBD2|few|TRBJ2-1
CASSLVGLDYNEQFF
TGCGCCAGCAGCTTGGTGGGACTAGACTACAATGAGCAGTTCTTC
>TRBV7-8|NA|NA|TRBJ2-7
CASSLQTAEQYF
TGTGCCAGCAGCCTACAGACGGCTGAGCAGTACTTC
>TRBV9|TRBD2|NA|TRBJ2-1
CASSVGGASGGARNEQFF
TGTGCCAGCAGCGTAGGTGGGGCTAGCGGGGGGGCCAGGAATGAGCAGTTCTTC
>TRBV6-2/TRBV6-3|TRBD2|few|TRBJ2-5
CASSSGSGSQETQYF
TGTGCCAGCAGTTCAGGCAGCGGGAGCCAAGAGACCCAGTACTTC
>TRBV24-1|TRBD1|NA|TRBJ2-7
CATSLGQVSYEQYF
TGTGCCACCAGTTTAGGACAGGTCTCCTACGAGCAGTACTTC
>TRBV5-4|TRBD2|NA|TRBJ2-2
CASSSGHGGGNTGELFF
TGTGCCAGCAGCTCCGGCCACGGCGGGGGAAACACCGGGGAGCTGTTTTTT
>TRBV7-9|NA|few|TRBJ2-2
CASSFPQTVNTGELFF
TGTGCCAGCAGCTTCCCTCAGACTGTGAACACCGGGGAGCTGTTTTTT
>TRBV5-1|TRBD1|NA|TRBJ1-1
CASSLEGAKGTEAFF
TGCGCCAGCAGCTTGGAGGGGGCTAAGGGGACTGAAGCTTTCTTT
>TRBV5-4|TRBD1|NA|TRBJ2-7
CASSLQVGRGTEQYF
TGTGCCAGCAGCTTGCAGGTAGGCAGGGGGACGGAGCAGTACTTC
>TRBV4-1|TRBD1|few|TRBJ1-3
CASSQGQGSGNTIYF
TGCGCCAGCAGCCAAGGACAGGGTTCTGGAAACACCATATATTTT
>TRBV27|TRBD1|NA|TRBJ1-5
CASSPGQGIVQPQHF
TGTGCCAGCAGTCCCGGACAGGGGATCGTGCAGCCCCAGCATTTT
>TRBV2|TRBD2|few|TRBJ2-1
CASSEAGTSGGMNEQFF
TGTGCCAGCAGTGAAGCCGGGACTAGCGGGGGAATGAATGAGCAGTTCTTC
>TRBV12-3/TRBV12-4|NA|NA|TRBJ1-5
CASSFAGRTHQPQHF
TGTGCCAGCAGTTTTGCGGGCAGGACCCATCAGCCCCAGCATTTT
>TRBV6-1|NA|NA|TRBJ1-4
CASKGDDPTNEKLFF
TGTGCCAGCAAGGGAGATGATCCAACTAATGAAAAACTGTTTTTT
>TRBV7-9|NA|NA|TRBJ2-1
CASSPARVVPFF
TGTGCCAGCAGCCCAGCCAGGGTCGTCCCGTTCTTC
>TRBV19|TRBD1|NA|TRBJ2-1
CASSRSDRSSYNEQFF
TGTGCCAGTAGTAGGTCGGACAGGAGCTCCTACAATGAGCAGTTCTTC
>TRBV9|NA|NA|TRBJ1-2
CASSVDGGLGYGYTF
TGTGCCAGCAGCGTAGATGGGGGACTAGGGTATGGCTACACCTTC
>TRBV9|NA|few|TRBJ2-1
CASSVDPGDYNEQFF
TGTGCCAGCAGCGTAGATCCAGGAGATTACAATGAGCAGTTCTTC
>TRBV20-1|NA|few|TRBJ2-3
CSAPPGFTDTQYF
TGCAGTGCCCCCCCCGGCTTCACAGATACGCAGTATTTT
>TRBV5-1|NA|NA|TRBJ2-7
CASNADRRGVPYF
TGCGCCAGCAACGCCGACAGGAGAGGGGTACCGTACTTC
>TRBV5-1|NA|NA|TRBJ2-1
CASSLAPDLHNEQFF
TGCGCCAGCAGCTTGGCTCCTGATCTCCACAATGAGCAGTTCTTC
>TRBV5-1|NA|few|TRBJ1-1
CASSISEAAEAFF
TGCGCCAGCAGCATATCAGAGGCGGCTGAAGCTTTCTTT
>TRBV14|NA|NA|TRBJ2-1
CASSQGRRYNEQFF
TGTGCCAGCAGCCAAGGTCGGAGATACAATGAGCAGTTCTTC
>TRBV7-9|NA|few|TRBJ1-2
CASSSTQGWGYTF
TGTGCCAGCAGCTCGACACAGGGTTGGGGCTACACCTTC
>TRBV13|NA|few|TRBJ2-1
CATRYVPALYNEQFF
TGTGCCACCCGGTACGTCCCTGCTTTATACAATGAGCAGTTCTTC
>TRBV4-3|NA|NA|TRBJ2-2
CASSQDQSTGELFF
TGCGCCAGCAGCCAAGATCAGAGCACCGGGGAGCTGTTTTTT
>TRBV7-8|TRBD2|many|TRBJ2-5
CASSLSAGGGETQYF
TGTGCCAGCAGCTTAAGCGCGGGAGGGGGGGAGACCCAGTACTTC
>TRBV5-5|NA|NA|TRBJ1-1
CASSSQLTGTTEAFF
TGTGCCAGCAGCTCCCAACTGACAGGAACCACTGAAGCTTTCTTT
>TRBV6-5|NA|few|TRBJ2-3
CASSSLQGISTDTQYF
TGTGCCAGCAGTTCCCTTCAGGGGATAAGCACAGATACGCAGTATTTT
>TRBV12-3/TRBV12-4|NA|NA|TRBJ2-2
CASSYLRGNTGELFF
TGTGCCAGCAGTTACCTGAGGGGGAACACCGGGGAGCTGTTTTTT